The present T cell receptor beta chain was sequenced within a study of response to subunit inactivated influenza vaccine listed by TCRdb under 2018. In terms of the full investigation: Deep quantitative profiling of the T cell receptor repertoire was used in the study to follow responses to a trivalent subunit inactivated influenza vaccine.

Overall study results and their limits: It was suggested by the authors that each seasonal influenza vaccination may recruit only a limited number of new T cells.

This clonotype was seen ten or more times. Its antigen target is currently unknown. Per-base qualities were not stored, and no clone one base away is much larger. The CDR3 spans 13 residues, from the cysteine through the phenylalanine. This entry keeps only the CDR3 DNA: 39 bases, framed from base 1. Via the germline V gene, CDR1 is SQVTM and CDR2 ANQGSEA. V gives up 4 bases and J gives up 2 bases, and the segment between their germline ends measures 10 bases. The library was prepared using RT-PCR. TCRdb lists the instrument as Illumina HiSeq 2500. TCRdb trimmed public reads at Q25 via fastp, called clones via MiXCR and kept in-frame beta chains. Identical CDR3 protein sequences are pooled into one entry, listed with their most common genes and DNA. The sample table shows 500,000 or so distinct CDR3 sequences, and more than 15% are seen once. Jointly, the top ten make up 3% of the sample.

Rearrangement joined TRBV29-1 to TRBJ2-3, with no D gene named confidently. The receptor comes from a man aged 50-75 years who received an inactivated influenza vaccine. Donor details come from another sample of the same person, matched by shared clones. The sample here was CD4+ T cells sorted from PBMCs, taken 23 to 25 months after vaccination. The CDR3 loop reads CSVARSFTDTQYF. Read as DNA, the sequence is TGCAGCGTTGCACGGAGCTTCACAGATACGCAGTATTTT.